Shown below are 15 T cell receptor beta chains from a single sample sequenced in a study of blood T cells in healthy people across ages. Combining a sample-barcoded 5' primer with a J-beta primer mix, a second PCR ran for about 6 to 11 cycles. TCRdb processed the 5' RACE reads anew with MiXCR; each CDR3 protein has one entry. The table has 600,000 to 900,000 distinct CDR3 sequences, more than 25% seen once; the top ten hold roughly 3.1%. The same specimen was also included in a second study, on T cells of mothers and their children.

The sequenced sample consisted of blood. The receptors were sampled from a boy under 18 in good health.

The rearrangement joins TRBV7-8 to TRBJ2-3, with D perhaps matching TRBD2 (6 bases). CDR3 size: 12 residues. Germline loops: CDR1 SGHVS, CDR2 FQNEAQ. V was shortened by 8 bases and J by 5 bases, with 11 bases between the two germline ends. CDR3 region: CASSMGGDTQYF. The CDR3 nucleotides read TGTGCCAGCTCCATGGGGGGAGATACGCAGTATTTT.

DNA of the CDR3: TGCAGTGCAAGCAGCCGGATTGAGCAGTTCTTC. As protein: CSASSRIEQFF. The chain uses TRBV20-1 and TRBJ2-5, with D uncertain. The J call may be in error: the DNA end matches TRBJ2-1 better. The CDR3 sequence is 11 residues long. Germline V gives CDR1 DFQATT, CDR2 SNEGSKA (reference sequence).

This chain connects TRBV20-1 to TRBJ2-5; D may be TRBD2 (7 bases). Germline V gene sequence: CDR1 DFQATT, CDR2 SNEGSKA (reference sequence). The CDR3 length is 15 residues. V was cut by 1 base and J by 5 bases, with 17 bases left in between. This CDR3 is CSARGRRGAEETQYF. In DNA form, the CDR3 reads TGCAGTGCTAGAGGAAGACGGGGGGCCGAGGAGACCCAGTACTTC.

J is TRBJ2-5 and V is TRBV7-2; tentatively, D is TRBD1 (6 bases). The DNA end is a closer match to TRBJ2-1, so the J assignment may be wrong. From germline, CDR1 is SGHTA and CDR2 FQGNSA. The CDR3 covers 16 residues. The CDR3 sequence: CASSLVGQTTYNEQFF. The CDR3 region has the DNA TGTGCCAGCAGCTTAGTGGGACAAACTACCTACAATGAGCAGTTCTTC.

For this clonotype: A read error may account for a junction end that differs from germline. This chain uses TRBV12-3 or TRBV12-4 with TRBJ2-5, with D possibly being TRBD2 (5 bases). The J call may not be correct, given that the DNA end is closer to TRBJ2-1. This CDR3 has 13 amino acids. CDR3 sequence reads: CAGSRGLANEQFF. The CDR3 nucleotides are TGTGCCGGCAGCCGAGGACTCGCAAATGAGCAGTTCTTC.

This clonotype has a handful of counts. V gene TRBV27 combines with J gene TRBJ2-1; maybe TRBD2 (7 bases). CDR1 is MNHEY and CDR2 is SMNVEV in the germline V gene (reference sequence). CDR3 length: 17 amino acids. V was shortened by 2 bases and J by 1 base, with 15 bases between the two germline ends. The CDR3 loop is CASSLEGGPRSYNEQFF. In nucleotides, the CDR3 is TGTGCCAGCAGTTTAGAGGGGGGGCCTCGGTCCTACAATGAGCAGTTCTTC.

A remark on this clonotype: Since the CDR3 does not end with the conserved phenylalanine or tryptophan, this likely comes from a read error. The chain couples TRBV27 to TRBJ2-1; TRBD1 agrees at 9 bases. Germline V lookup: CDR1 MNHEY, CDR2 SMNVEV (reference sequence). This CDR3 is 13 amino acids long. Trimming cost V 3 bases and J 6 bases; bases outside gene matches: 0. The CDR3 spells CASSLDRGNEQFL. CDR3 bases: TGTGCCAGCAGTTTGGACAGGGGCAATGAGCAGTTCCTC.

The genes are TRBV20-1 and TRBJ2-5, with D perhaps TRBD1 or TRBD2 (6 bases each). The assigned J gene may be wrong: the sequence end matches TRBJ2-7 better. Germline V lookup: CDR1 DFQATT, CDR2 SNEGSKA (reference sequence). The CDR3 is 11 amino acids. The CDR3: CSAKEGGEQYF. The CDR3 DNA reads TGCAGTGCCAAGGAGGGGGGCGAGCAGTACTTC.

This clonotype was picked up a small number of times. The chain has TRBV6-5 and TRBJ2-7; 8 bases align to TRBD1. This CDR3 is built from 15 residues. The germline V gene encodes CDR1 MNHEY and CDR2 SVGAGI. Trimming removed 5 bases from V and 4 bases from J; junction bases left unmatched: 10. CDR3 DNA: TGTGCCAGCAGTACCGGACAGGGTGATCGATACGAGCAGTACTTC. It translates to CASSTGQGDRYEQYF.

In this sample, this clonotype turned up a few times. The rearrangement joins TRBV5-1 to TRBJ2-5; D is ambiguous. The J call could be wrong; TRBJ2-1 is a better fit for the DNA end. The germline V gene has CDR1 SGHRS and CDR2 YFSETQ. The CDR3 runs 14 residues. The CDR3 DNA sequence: TGCGCCAGCAGCCTCATGACTCTACACAATGAGCAGTTCTTC. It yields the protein CASSLMTLHNEQFF.

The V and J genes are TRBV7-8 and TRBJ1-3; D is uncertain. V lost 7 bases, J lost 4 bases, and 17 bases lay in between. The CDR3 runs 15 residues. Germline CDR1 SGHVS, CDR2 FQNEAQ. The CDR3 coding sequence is TGTGCCAGCACCCTTTCCCGGGGATCCGGAAACACCATATATTTT. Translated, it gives CASTLSRGSGNTIYF.

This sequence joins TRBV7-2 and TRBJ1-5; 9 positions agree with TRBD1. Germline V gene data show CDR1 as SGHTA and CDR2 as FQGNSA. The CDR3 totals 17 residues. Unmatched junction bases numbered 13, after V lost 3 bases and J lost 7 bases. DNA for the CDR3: TGTGCCAGCAGCTTCGGGACAGGGAAACCTTTCAACCAGCCCCAGCATTTT. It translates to CASSFGTGKPFNQPQHF.

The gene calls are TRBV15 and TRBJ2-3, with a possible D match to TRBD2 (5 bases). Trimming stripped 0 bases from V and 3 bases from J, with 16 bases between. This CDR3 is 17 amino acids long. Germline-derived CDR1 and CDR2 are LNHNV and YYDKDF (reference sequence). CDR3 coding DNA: TGTGCCACCAGCAGAGATGTCGGACTCCGTTCGACAGATACGCAGTATTTT. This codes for CATSRDVGLRSTDTQYF.

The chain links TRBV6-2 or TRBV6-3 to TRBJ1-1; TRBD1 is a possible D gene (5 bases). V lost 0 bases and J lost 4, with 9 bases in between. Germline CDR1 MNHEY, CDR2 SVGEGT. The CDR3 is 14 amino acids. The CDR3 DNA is TGTGCCAGCAGTTACTCCTGGGGGAGCACTGAAGCTTTCTTT. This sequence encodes CASSYSWGSTEAFF.

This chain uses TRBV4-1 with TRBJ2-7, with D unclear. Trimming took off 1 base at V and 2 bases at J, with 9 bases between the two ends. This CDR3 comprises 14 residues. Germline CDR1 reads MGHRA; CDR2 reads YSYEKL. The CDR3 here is CASSQGVVTYEQYF. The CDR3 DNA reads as TGCGCCAGCAGCCAAGGAGTAGTTACCTACGAGCAGTACTTC.